The text below deals with one TCR beta chain. Its antigen remains unknown. This CDR3 is 16 amino acids long. Germline CDR1 reads SGHKS; CDR2 reads YYEKEE (reference sequence). The data derive from a study of monozygotic twins with inflammatory bowel disease. TCRalpha and TCRbeta cDNA was put through two nested PCRs of about 15 and 9 cycles. TCRdb re-called the 5' RACE reads and catalogs CDR3 proteins one per entry, DNA excluded. The sample table includes hundreds of thousands of distinct CDR3 sequences. Study-level results: The sharing of clonotypes with others was lower in IBD patients than in healthy twins, especially with disease activity. No one strong IBD-associated signal or clonotype was supported.

The sequence was collected from a human donor with ulcerative colitis or Crohn's disease, or a healthy co-twin of an affected twin (not recorded which). J is TRBJ1-2 and V is TRBV5-5; lacking DNA, the TRBD1 call made by TCRdb goes unchecked. The sequenced sample was blood. CDR3: CASSPTGGPGPYGYTF.